This T cell receptor beta chain stems from a study of T cell changes during pregnancy in multiple sclerosis. In this sample, this clone turned up once. The protocol was immunoSEQ multiplex PCR, while the TCRdb copy is restricted to in-frame clones and leaves out a portion. The sample shows around 120,000 clones, approximately 90% of them seen only once. The clonotype originates from a female donor with multiple sclerosis, enrolled in a pregnancy study. The sequencing used peripheral blood, collected after pregnancy.

The CDR3 protein is CASSQGDRGINGYTF. The DNA of the CDR3 is TGCGCCAGCAGTCAAGGGGACAGGGGAATTAATGGCTACACCTTC. This chain joins TRBV23-1 and TRBJ1-2, with TRBD1 matching 10 bases. TRBV23-1 is an ORF; its function is uncertain. This CDR3 is 15 amino acids long. Trimming removed 2 bases from V and 6 bases from J; junction bases left unmatched: 6.